This TCR beta chain came from a study of T cell changes during pregnancy in multiple sclerosis. The CDR3 extends over 17 amino acids. Germline CDR1 SGHDT, CDR2 YYEEEE. The trim removed 3 bases at V and 4 bases at J, leaving 15 bases unmatched. Method: immunoSEQ multiplex PCR; TCRdb's copy keeps in-frame clones and lacks some. The table includes fewer than 85,000 clones, 89% detected once. The source was peripheral blood, collected before pregnancy. The chain recombines TRBV5-6 with TRBJ2-7; 8 bases map to TRBD1. The receptor was derived from a female donor with multiple sclerosis, enrolled in a pregnancy study. CDR3 nucleotides: TGTGCCAGCAGCTCACGTTGGACAGGGTCGATTAGGTACGAGCAGTACTTC. Protein product: CASSSRWTGSIRYEQYF.